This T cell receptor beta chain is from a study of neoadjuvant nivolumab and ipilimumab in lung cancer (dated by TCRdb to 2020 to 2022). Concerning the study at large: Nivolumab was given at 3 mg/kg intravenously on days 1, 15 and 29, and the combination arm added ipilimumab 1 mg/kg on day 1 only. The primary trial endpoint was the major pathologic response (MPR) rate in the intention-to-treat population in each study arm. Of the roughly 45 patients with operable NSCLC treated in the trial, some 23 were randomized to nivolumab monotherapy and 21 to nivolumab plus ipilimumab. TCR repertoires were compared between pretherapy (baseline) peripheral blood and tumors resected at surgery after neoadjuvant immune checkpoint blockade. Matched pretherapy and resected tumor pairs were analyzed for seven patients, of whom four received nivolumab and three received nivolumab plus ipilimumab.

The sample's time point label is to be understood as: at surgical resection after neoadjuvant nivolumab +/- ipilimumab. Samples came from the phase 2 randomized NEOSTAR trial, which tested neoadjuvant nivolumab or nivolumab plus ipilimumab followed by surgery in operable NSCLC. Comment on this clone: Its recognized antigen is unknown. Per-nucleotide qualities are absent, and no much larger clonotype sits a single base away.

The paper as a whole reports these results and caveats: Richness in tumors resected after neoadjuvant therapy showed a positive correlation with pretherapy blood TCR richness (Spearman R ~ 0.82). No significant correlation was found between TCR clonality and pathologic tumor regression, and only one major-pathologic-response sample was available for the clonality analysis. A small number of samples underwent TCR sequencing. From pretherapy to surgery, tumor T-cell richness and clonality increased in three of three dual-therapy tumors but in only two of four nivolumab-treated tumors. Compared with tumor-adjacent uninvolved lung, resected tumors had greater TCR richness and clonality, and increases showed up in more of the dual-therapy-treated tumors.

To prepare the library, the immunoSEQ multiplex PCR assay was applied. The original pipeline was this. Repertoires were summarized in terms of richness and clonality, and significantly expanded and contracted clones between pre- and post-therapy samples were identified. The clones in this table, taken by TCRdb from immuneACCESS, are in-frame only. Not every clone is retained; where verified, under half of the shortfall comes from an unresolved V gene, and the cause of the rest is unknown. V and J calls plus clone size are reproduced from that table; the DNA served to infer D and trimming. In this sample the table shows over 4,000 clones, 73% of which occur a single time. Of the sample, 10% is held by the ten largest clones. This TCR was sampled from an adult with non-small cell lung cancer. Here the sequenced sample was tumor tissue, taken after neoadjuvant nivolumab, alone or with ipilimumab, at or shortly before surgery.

DNA sequence: TGTGCCAGCTCATCGGCCCGGGGGGGCACTGAAGCTTTCTTT. Its protein product is CASSSARGGTEAFF. The chain links TRBV18 with TRBJ1-1; TRBD1 is a possible D gene, resting on 5 matching bases. Based on the germline V gene, the CDR1 and CDR2 sequences are KGHSH and LQKENI. The CDR3 spans 14 residues, from the cysteine through the phenylalanine. Only the CDR3 portion is preserved as DNA: 42 bases, with reading frame beginning at the first base. Trimming at the junction amounts to 5 bases on V and 4 bases on J, and the germline ends lie 14 bases apart.